Sequencing of this T cell receptor beta chain was carried out in a study of cytomegalovirus exposure and HLA in healthy donors. This clone was counted a single time. The CDR3 runs 14 residues. Germline CDR1 is SGHAT and CDR2 is FQNNGV. The V gene end was trimmed by 5 bases and the J gene end by 5 bases; junction bases not matched to a gene: 2. The PCR contained 60 Vbeta and 13 Jbeta primers. Clones were read by immunoSEQ multiplex PCR, and TCRdb kept only the in-frame ones, dropping some. Of roughly 100,000 clones in the sample, roughly 80% are singletons; the top ten hold over 2%. The specimen sequenced was PBMCs. The genes are TRBV11-2 and TRBJ1-4; TRBD1 aligns across 10 bases. The sequence was collected from a man in his forties in good health and CMV-seronegative. Written as DNA, the CDR3 is TGTGCCAGCAGCCAGGACAGGGGGAATGAAAAACTGTTTTTT. Amino acid sequence: CASSQDRGNEKLFF.